This TCR beta chain is from a study of blood T cell repertoires in COVID-19. Overall study context: The origin of the acute and convalescent COVID-19 samples was the United States, Italy and Spain. In each case, the material was cDNA or gDNA derived from T cells, B-cell-depleted T cells, or PBMCs.

J lost 3 bases, V lost 3 bases, and 6 bases had no gene match. The germline V gene encodes CDR1 MNHNS and CDR2 SASEGT. This CDR3 contains 15 residues. Authors' data handling: Counts of nucleated cells, estimated from reference gene primer amplification, were obtained. Profiled with immunoSEQ multiplex PCR; TCRdb holds only in-frame clones, not every one. That table supplies the V and J calls and clone size; D and trimming were determined from the DNA. The sample consists of about 130,000 clones, approximately 82% of them appearing once. The V gene is TRBV6-1, the J gene TRBJ2-7; 9 bases match TRBD2. The clonotype originates from a woman aged 45-60 years with acute or convalescent COVID-19. Sequencing input: peripheral blood. CDR3: CASSERGTSIYEQYF. DNA of the CDR3: TGTGCCAGCAGTGAGAGGGGGACTAGCATCTACGAGCAGTACTTC.